A selection of T cell receptor beta chains follows, all from one sample in a study of CD8+ T cells in alopecia areata. Only in-frame clones appear in the TCRdb table, and some are missing; sequencing was by immunoSEQ multiplex PCR. The data contain about 190,000 clones, 55% to 70% of them singletons. This specimen consisted of CD4+ T cells sorted from blood, obtained at week 4, from a patient treated with tofacitinib. Receptor source: a human donor with alopecia areata. CDR3s include the opening cysteine and the closing phenylalanine or tryptophan. The D gene is left open where the match is weak. Some rows have no size entry. The others give once, few or many, or a class for an expanded clone.

j_call d_call v_call clone_size cdr3_nt cdr3_aa
TRBJ2-7 . TRBV11-2 few TGTGCCAGCAGCTTAAAAGGCGGTACCTACGAGCAGTACTTC CASSLKGGTYEQYF
TRBJ2-1 . TRBV10-3 . TGTGCCATCAGTGAAGGAGCCTACAATGAGCAGTTCTTC CAISEGAYNEQFF
TRBJ2-2 TRBD2 TRBV7-8 . TGTGCCAGCAGCCCCGGGACTAGCGGATACACCGGGGAGCTGTTTTTT CASSPGTSGYTGELFF
TRBJ2-2 . TRBV7-3 once TGTGCCAGCAGCTTGTTCAACACCGGGGAGCTGTTTTTT CASSLFNTGELFF
TRBJ2-7 . TRBV6-6 . TGTGCCAGCAGGGCGGATGGAGGGGCGGGCGAGCAGTACTTC CASRADGGAGEQYF
TRBJ2-7 . TRBV25-1 once TGTGCCAGCAGCGGGAACGGGTCCTACGAGCAGTACTTC CASSGNGSYEQYF
TRBJ1-1 . TRBV14 few TGTGCCAGCAGCTCAAACAGAGTTGGCACTGAAGCTTTCTTT CASSSNRVGTEAFF
TRBJ2-3 TRBD2 TRBV5-1 . TGCGCCAGCAGCTGGGGGACTAGCGGTACGACAACAGGGCAGTATTTT CASSWGTSGTTTGQYF
TRBJ2-3 . TRBV9 few TGTGCCAGCAGCGTAGTTGGGGGCCCGTACACAGATACGCAGTATTTT CASSVVGGPYTDTQYF
TRBJ1-5 TRBD1 TRBV6-5 . TGTGCCAGCAGTTCCACCTCTAAGGGGGCCAATCAGCCCCAGCATTTT CASSSTSKGANQPQHF
TRBJ1-2 . TRBV30 few TGTGCCTGGAACGCCGGAAGGGGGGCTCTCGACTATGGCTACACCTTC CAWNAGRGALDYGYTF
TRBJ2-3 . TRBV29-1 . TGCAGCGCTCTGCGTGCCTCCGCCCGCTCGAGTACGCAGTATTTT CSALRASARSSTQYF
TRBJ2-7 . TRBV25-1 . TGTGCCGTTACCGGGTTAAGTGGCTACGAGCAGTACTTC CAVTGLSGYEQYF
TRBJ2-7 TRBD2 TRBV5-1 few TGCGCCAGCAGTCCCGGGACTAGCGGGAGGTTGGAGCAGTACTTC CASSPGTSGRLEQYF
TRBJ1-5 . TRBV15 . TGTGCCACCAGTCTAGAACCAGGGAACAATCAGCCCCAGCATTTT CATSLEPGNNQPQHF
TRBJ1-2 . TRBV7-9 . TGTGCCAGCAACCAGGGAGAAAGCTACACCTTC CASNQGESYTF
TRBJ2-7 . TRBV6-6 . TGTGCCAGCAGTTACTCGTACGGAAGCTACGAGCAGTACTTC CASSYSYGSYEQYF
TRBJ2-1 . TRBV19 . TGTGCCACATCCAGGAGCTCCTACAATGAGCAGTTCTTC CATSRSSYNEQFF
TRBJ2-6 . TRBV19 . TGTGCCAGTAGTATACAGGGGACCGGGGCCAACGTCCTGACTTTC CASSIQGTGANVLTF
TRBJ2-3 . TRBV30 . TGTGCCTGGAGTGGATCAGATACGCAGTATTTT CAWSGSDTQYF
TRBJ1-5 TRBD1 TRBV2 . TGTGCCAGCACCGGGACAGGGCTCTGGCAGCCCCAGCATTTT CASTGTGLWQPQHF
TRBJ2-1 TRBD2 TRBV28 few TGTGCCAGCAGTCAACTAGCGGGAGGGGTTTGGAATGAGCAGTTCTTC CASSQLAGGVWNEQFF
TRBJ1-1 . TRBV6-6 few TGTGCCAGCAGTTTTTCGGGTTTTAACACTGAAGCTTTCTTT CASSFSGFNTEAFF
TRBJ2-4 . TRBV5-4 few TGTGCCAGCAGCTTGGCGACGGGACTCGGCCAAAACATTCAGTACTTC CASSLATGLGQNIQYF
TRBJ2-5 . TRBV11-1 . TGTGCCAGCAGCTTATCGTGGGGTGAAGAGACCCAGTACTTC CASSLSWGEETQYF
TRBJ2-2 . TRBV5-1 . TGCGCCAGCAGCTTGGTGGTAACCGGGGAGCTGTTTTTT CASSLVVTGELFF
TRBJ2-1 . TRBV7-2 many TGTGCCAGCAGCTTAGTAGGGGGGACCGCCTACAATGAGCAGTTCTTC CASSLVGGTAYNEQFF
TRBJ1-1 . TRBV30 . TGTGCCTGGAAAACACAGCCTACTGAAGCTTTCTTT CAWKTQPTEAFF
TRBJ1-2 TRBD1 TRBV7-9 . TGTGCCAGCAGCCCACCGACAGGGGGTGTCTATGGCTACACCTTC CASSPPTGGVYGYTF
TRBJ2-3 TRBD2 TRBV25-1 . TGTGCCAGCAGTGAAGGGACTAGCGGGATCGCAGATACGCAGTATTTT CASSEGTSGIADTQYF
TRBJ1-1 . TRBV29-1 . TGCAGCGTTGGACGGGAGAACACTGAAGCTTTCTTT CSVGRENTEAFF
TRBJ2-3 TRBD2 TRBV2 . TGTGCCAGCAGTTCGCAACTAGCGGGCTTCACAGATACGCAGTATTTT CASSSQLAGFTDTQYF
TRBJ2-4 . TRBV4-2 . TGTGCCAGCAGCCAAGATAACACAGGGATCTATAAAAACATTCAGTACTTC CASSQDNTGIYKNIQYF
TRBJ1-2 . TRBV2 . TGTGCCAGCAGAGGTCGGCGGAATTCCTATGGCTACACCTTC CASRGRRNSYGYTF
TRBJ2-7 . TRBV29-1 . TGCAGCGTGGGAGGCCTGAGCTCCTACGAGCAGTACTTC CSVGGLSSYEQYF
TRBJ1-1 TRBD1 TRBV19 few TGTGCCAGTAGCTCTATGACAGGGTACACTGAAGCTTTCTTT CASSSMTGYTEAFF
TRBJ2-2 . TRBV7-2 once TGTGCCAGCAGCCCACAGGCGAACACCGGGGAGCTGTTTTTT CASSPQANTGELFF
TRBJ2-5 . TRBV9 . TGTGCCAGCAGCGGGACAGTACAAGAGACCCAGTACTTC CASSGTVQETQYF
TRBJ1-4 TRBD1 TRBV6-5 once TGTGCCAGCAGTCGACAGGGGGCGCGTAGGGAAAAACTGTTTTTT CASSRQGARREKLFF
TRBJ2-5 . TRBV18 few TGTGCCAGCTCACCGACGGTCCAAGAGACCCAGTACTTC CASSPTVQETQYF
TRBJ2-7 TRBD2 TRBV20-1 . TGCAGTGCCCTAGCGGGAGAGCAGTACTTC CSALAGEQYF
TRBJ1-4 TRBD1 TRBV29-1 . TGCAGCGTCACAGGGGGGCGGACTAATGAAAAACTGTTTTTT CSVTGGRTNEKLFF
TRBJ2-1 TRBD2 TRBV2 . TGTGCCAGCAGGTTCGGGAGGTCCTACAATGAGCAGTTCTTC CASRFGRSYNEQFF
TRBJ2-5 . TRBV2 few TGTGCCAGCATCGAAGGAGGGGCCGGGGAGACCCAGTACTTC CASIEGGAGETQYF
TRBJ2-7 TRBD2 TRBV5-1 few TGCGCCAGCAGCTTTGGTACTAGCGGGGCCTACGAGCAGTACTTC CASSFGTSGAYEQYF
TRBJ1-2 . TRBV29-1 . TGCAGCGTTGACAGACAGTATGGCTACACCTTC CSVDRQYGYTF
TRBJ2-7 . TRBV29-1 . TGCAGCGTTCAGGACGGATCCTACGAGCAGTACTTC CSVQDGSYEQYF
TRBJ2-2 . TRBV29-1 few TGCAGCGTTGAGATAAGGCCAGCGACCGGGGAGCTGTTTTTT CSVEIRPATGELFF
TRBJ2-7 TRBD1 TRBV6-5 . TGTGCCATTGGGGACAGGTACGAGCAGTACTTC CAIGDRYEQYF
TRBJ2-7 . TRBV2 . TGTGCCAGCAGTGGACCCCGACAGGCCTCCCAGCAGTACTTC CASSGPRQASQQYF
TRBJ1-1 . TRBV18 . TGTGCCAGCTCACCTAGACAGAACACTGAAGCTTTCTTT CASSPRQNTEAFF
TRBJ2-3 . TRBV29-1 few TGCAGCGTTGAGGGGGCTGGGACAGATACGCAGTATTTT CSVEGAGTDTQYF
TRBJ1-1 . TRBV5-1 . TGCGCCAGCAGCTTGATTGGCAGGGCGAACACTGAAGCTTTCTTT CASSLIGRANTEAFF
TRBJ2-7 . TRBV6-1 few TGTGCCACCGCACTAAACCGGGACACCATATACGAGCAGTACTTC CATALNRDTIYEQYF
TRBJ2-1 . TRBV2 once TGTGCCAGCCACGCGGACTGGAGCTCCTACAATGAGCAGTTCTTC CASHADWSSYNEQFF